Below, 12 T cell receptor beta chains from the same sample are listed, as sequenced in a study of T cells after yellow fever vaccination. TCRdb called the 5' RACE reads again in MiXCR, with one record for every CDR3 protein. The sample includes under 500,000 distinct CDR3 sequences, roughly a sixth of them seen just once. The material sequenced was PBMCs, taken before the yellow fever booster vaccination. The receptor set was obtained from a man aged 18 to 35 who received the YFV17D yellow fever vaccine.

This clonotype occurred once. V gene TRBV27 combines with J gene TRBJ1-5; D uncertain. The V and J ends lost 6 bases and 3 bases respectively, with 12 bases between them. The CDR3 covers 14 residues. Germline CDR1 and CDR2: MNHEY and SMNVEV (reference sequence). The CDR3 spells CASRSSQHNQPQHF. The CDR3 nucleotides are TGTGCCAGCAGATCGAGTCAGCACAATCAGCCCCAGCATTTT.

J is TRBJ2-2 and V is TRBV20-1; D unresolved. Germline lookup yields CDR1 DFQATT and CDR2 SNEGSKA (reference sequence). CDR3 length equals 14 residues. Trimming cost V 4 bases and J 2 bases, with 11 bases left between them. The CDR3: CSANSPLNTGELFF. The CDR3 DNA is TGCAGTGCTAATAGCCCCCTAAACACCGGGGAGCTGTTTTTT.

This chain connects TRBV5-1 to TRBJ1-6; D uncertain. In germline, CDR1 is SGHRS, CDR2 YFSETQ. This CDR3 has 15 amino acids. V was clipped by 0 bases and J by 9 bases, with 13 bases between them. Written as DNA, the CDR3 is TGCGCCAGCAGCTTGGTTGGGGAACGAGGTTCACCCCTCCACTTT. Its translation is CASSLVGERGSPLHF.

CDR3 in amino acids: CSCQGRAQETQYF. CDR3 in DNA: TGCAGTTGTCAAGGACGGGCTCAAGAGACCCAGTACTTC. This chain uses TRBV20-1 with TRBJ2-5; D is uncertain. This CDR3 contains 13 residues. The V and J ends lost 8 bases and 2 bases respectively, with 15 bases between them. Germline lookup yields CDR1 DFQATT and CDR2 SNEGSKA (reference sequence).

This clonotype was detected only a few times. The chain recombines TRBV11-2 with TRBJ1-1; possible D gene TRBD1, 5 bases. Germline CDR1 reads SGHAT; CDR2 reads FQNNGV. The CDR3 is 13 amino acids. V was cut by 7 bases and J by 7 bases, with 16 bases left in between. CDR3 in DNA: TGTGCCAGCACCCTTAGTGGGGCTAGTGAAGCTTTCTTT. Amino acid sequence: CASTLSGASEAFF.

Here the CDR3 DNA reads TGTGCCAGCAGCCCGAGTAGTTCTAGCACAGATACGCAGTATTTT. Translation gives CASSPSSSSTDTQYF. This chain uses TRBV7-2 with TRBJ2-3, with unresolved D. This CDR3 spans 15 amino acids. Germline V gene sequence: CDR1 SGHTA, CDR2 FQGNSA. The V end was cut by 5 bases, the J end by 0 bases, with 12 bases between.

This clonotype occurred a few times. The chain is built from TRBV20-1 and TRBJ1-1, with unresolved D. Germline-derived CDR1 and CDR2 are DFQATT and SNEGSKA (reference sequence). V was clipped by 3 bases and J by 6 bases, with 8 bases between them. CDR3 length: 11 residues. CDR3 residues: CSARGRAEAFF. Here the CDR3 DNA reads TGCAGTGCTAGGGGGAGGGCTGAAGCTTTCTTT.

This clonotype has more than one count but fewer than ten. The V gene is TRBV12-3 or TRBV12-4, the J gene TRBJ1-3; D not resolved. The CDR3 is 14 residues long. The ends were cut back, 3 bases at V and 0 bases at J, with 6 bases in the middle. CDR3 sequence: CASSLVLSGNTIYF. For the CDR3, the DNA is TGTGCCAGCAGTTTGGTACTCTCTGGAAACACCATATATTTT.

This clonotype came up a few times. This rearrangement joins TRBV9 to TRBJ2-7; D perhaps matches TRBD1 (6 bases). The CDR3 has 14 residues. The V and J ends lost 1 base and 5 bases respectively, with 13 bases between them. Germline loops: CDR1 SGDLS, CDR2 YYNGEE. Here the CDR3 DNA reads TGTGCCAGCAGCGTATCTGGGCAGGGGAACGAGCAGTACTTC. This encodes CASSVSGQGNEQYF. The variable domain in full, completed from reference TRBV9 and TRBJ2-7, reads DSGVTQTPKHLITATGQRVTLRCSPRSGDLSVYWYQQSLDQGLQFLIQYYNGEERAKGNILERFSAQQFPDLHSELNLSSLELGDSALYFCASSVSGQGNEQYFGPGTRLTVT.

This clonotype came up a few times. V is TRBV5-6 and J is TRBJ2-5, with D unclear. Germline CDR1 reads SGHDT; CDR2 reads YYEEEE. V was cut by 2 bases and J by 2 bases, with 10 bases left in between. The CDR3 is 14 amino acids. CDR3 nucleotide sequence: TGTGCCAGCAGCTTTCTTATGGTACAAGAGACCCAGTACTTC. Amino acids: CASSFLMVQETQYF.

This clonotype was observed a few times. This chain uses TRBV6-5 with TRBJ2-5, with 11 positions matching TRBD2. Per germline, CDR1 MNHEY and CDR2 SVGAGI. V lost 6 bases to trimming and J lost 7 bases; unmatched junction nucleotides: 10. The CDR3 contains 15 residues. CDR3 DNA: TGTGCCAGCAGACCGGGACTAGCGGCCTCGGGGACCCAGTACTTC. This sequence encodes CASRPGLAASGTQYF.

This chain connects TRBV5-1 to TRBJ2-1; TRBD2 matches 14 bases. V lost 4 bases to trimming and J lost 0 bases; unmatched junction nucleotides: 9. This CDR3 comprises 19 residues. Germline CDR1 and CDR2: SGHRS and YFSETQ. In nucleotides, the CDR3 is TGCGCCAGCAGCGTGTCCGGGACTAGCGGGGGACGCTCCTACAATGAGCAGTTCTTC. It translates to CASSVSGTSGGRSYNEQFF.